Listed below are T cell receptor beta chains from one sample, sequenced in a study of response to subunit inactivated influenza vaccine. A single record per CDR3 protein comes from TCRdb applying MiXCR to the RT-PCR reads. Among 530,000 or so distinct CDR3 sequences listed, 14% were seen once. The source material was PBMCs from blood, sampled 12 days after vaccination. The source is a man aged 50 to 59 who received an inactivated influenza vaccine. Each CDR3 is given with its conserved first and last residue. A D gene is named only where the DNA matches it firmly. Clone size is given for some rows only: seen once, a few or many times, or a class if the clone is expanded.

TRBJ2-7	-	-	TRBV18	TGTGCCAGCTCCAGTCGGGCAGGGAGAGCCTACGAGCAGTACTTC	CASSSRAGRAYEQYF
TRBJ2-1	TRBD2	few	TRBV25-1	TGTGCCAGCACAGCGGGGGGATTCTACAATGAGCAGTTCTTC	CASTAGGFYNEQFF
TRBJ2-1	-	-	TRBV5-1	TGCGCCAGCAGCTTAGGTAGCGGACCCTACAATGAGCAGTTCTTC	CASSLGSGPYNEQFF
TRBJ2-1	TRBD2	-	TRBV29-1	TGCAGCGTCGGTAGCGGGGGCTCCTACAATGAGCAGTTCTTC	CSVGSGGSYNEQFF
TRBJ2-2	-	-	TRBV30	TGTGCCTGGAGCCCCTTTGGGTGGACCGGGGAGCTGTTTTTT	CAWSPFGWTGELFF
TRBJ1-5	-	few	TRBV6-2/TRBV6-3	TGTGCCAGCAGTGCCCGGACAGCGCTTAATCAGCCCCAGCATTTT	CASSARTALNQPQHF
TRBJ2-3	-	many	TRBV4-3	TGCGCCAGCAGCCAATACAGTGCTAGCACAGATACGCAGTATTTT	CASSQYSASTDTQYF
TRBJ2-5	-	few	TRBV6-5	TGTGCCAGCAGTTACTCGAGGTCTGGGGAGACCCAGTACTTC	CASSYSRSGETQYF
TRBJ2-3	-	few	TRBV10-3	TGTGCCATCAGTCCGGCCCCGAGAGATACGCAGTATTTT	CAISPAPRDTQYF
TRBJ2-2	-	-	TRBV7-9	TGTGCCAGCCAGCCCAGCTACACCGCGAACACCGGGGAGCTGTTTTTT	CASQPSYTANTGELFF
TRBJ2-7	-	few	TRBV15	TGTGCCACCAGCAGAGATGGCAGGGGTCGTACCTACGAGCAGTACTTC	CATSRDGRGRTYEQYF
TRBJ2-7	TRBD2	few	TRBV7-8	TGTGCCAGCAGCCGAGGGCGGGAGGCGTCCTACGAGCAGTACTTC	CASSRGREASYEQYF
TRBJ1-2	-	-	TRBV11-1	TGTGCCAGCAGCTTATCACCGAGCTATGGCTACACCTTC	CASSLSPSYGYTF
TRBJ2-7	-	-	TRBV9	TGTGCCAGCAGCGTAGAGGGTGGGCCTGGGAGCTCCTACGAGCAGTACTTC	CASSVEGGPGSSYEQYF
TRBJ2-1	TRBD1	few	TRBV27	TGTGCCAGCAGTTGGACAGGGGCCGCCTCCCATCTGTATGAGCAGTTCTTC	CASSWTGAASHLYEQFF
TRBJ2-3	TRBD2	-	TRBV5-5	TGTGCCAGCAGCTCGGGGGCGGGGGGCCGATCAGATACGCAGTATTTT	CASSSGAGGRSDTQYF
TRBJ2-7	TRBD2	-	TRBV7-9	TGTGCCAGCAGCTATGGGTTAGCGGGTAGCTCCTACGAGCAGTACTTC	CASSYGLAGSSYEQYF
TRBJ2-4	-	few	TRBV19	TGTGCCAGTAGTCTGGCGGATGTGGGCAAAAACATTCAGTACTTC	CASSLADVGKNIQYF
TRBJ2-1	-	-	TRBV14	TGTGCCAGCAGCCACTTAGCATTCCATGAGCAGTTCTTC	CASSHLAFHEQFF
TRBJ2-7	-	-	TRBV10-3	TGTGCCATCAGTGAGTTCCAGGCAGCCTACGAGCAGTACTTC	CAISEFQAAYEQYF
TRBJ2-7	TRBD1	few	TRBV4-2	TGTGCCAGCAGCCAAGGAACCGGGACAGGGCCCTACGAGCAGTACTTC	CASSQGTGTGPYEQYF
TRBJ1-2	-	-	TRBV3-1	TGTGCCAGCAGCCAACCCTCGAGATATGGCTACACCTTC	CASSQPSRYGYTF
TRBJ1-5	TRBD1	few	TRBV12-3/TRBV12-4	TGTGCCAGCAGAAAGGCGGCAGGGGGCGTCAATCAGCCCCAGCATTTT	CASRKAAGGVNQPQHF
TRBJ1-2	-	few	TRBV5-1	TGCGCCAGCAGAATGGGGGAGAGTGGCTACACCTTC	CASRMGESGYTF
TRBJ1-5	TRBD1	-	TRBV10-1	TGCGCCAGCAGTCCGCACAGGGGGTATCAGCCCCAGCATTTT	CASSPHRGYQPQHF
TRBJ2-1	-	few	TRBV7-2	TGTGCCAGCAGCTTAAAGAGAACCGGAACTTATTGGAATGAGCAGTTCTTC	CASSLKRTGTYWNEQFF
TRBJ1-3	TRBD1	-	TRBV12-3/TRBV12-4	TGTGCCAGCAGTTTGGGGACAGGCTCAAACACCATATATTTT	CASSLGTGSNTIYF
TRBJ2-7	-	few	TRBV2	TGTGCCAGCAGACAAGGGGGGTACGAGCAGTACTTC	CASRQGGYEQYF
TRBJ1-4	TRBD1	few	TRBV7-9	TGTGCCAGCAGCCCCTATTCTGGGACAGGGCATGAAAAACTGTTTTTT	CASSPYSGTGHEKLFF
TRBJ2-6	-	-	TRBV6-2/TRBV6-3	TGTGCCAGCAGTTACTGGGACGTGGGCAACGTCCTGACTTTC	CASSYWDVGNVLTF
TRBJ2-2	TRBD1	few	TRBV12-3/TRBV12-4	TGTGCCAGCAGCCGGACAGGGGTGGGCACCGGGGAGCTGTTTTTT	CASSRTGVGTGELFF
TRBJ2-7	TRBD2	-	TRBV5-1	TGCGCCAGCAGCACGAACCTAGCGGGGAACTACGAGCAGTACTTC	CASSTNLAGNYEQYF
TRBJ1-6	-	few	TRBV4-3	TGCGCCAGCAGCCTCGGAGGACGGACGAATTCACCCCTCCACTTT	CASSLGGRTNSPLHF
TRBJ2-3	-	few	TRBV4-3	TGCGCCAGCAGCCTATCCCCAGGAGGGGGCACAGATACGCAGTATTTT	CASSLSPGGGTDTQYF
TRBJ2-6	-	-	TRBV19	TGTGCCAGTAGTGTACTAGCAACTGGGGCCAACGTCCTGACTTTC	CASSVLATGANVLTF
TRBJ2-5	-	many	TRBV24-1	TGTGCCACCAGTGAGAGGGGTCGGGAGACCCAGTACTTC	CATSERGRETQYF
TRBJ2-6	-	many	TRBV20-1	TGCAGTGCTCCCTCCCTACAGGGGGCCAACGTCCTGACTTTC	CSAPSLQGANVLTF
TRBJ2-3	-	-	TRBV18	TGTGCCAGCTCACTCGCTCATCGCGGGACGGGGACAGATACGCAGTATTTT	CASSLAHRGTGTDTQYF
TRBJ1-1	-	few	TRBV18	TGTGCCAGCTCACCTCGAAGCCAGGTCACTGAAGCTTTCTTT	CASSPRSQVTEAFF
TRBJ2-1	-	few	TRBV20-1	TGCAGTGCTAGGAGGGGGGCCTCCTACAATGAGCAGTTCTTC	CSARRGASYNEQFF
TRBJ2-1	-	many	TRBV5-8	TGTGCCAGCAGCTTTGAGGGGGGGCCGCACAATGAGCAGTTCTTC	CASSFEGGPHNEQFF
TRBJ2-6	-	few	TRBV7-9	TGTGCCAGCAGCTTAGACAGTCTGAAGGCCAACGTCCTGACTTTC	CASSLDSLKANVLTF
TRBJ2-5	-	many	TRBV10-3	TGTGCCATCAGTGAATCATCAGAGACCCAGTACTTC	CAISESSETQYF
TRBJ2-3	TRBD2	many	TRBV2	TGTGCCAGCAATGGACTAGCGGGATCCACAGATACGCAGTATTTT	CASNGLAGSTDTQYF
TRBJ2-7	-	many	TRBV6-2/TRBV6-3	TGTGCCAGCACGACGGGGGCGGCCTACGAGCAGTACTTC	CASTTGAAYEQYF
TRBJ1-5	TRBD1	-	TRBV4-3	TGCGCCAGCAGCCAGGGGACAGAAAGATTACAGCCCCAGCATTTT	CASSQGTERLQPQHF
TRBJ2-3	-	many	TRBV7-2	TGTGCCAGCAGTCGGGCTGGGGCCACAGATACGCAGTATTTT	CASSRAGATDTQYF
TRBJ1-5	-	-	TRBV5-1	TGCGCCAGCAGCTCGGGGGCTCCCGGCGATCAGCCCCAGCATTTT	CASSSGAPGDQPQHF
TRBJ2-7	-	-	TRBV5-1	TGCGCCAGCAGCTTGGCCGGAAGGGCCGAGCAGTACTTC	CASSLAGRAEQYF
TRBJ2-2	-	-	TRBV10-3	TGTGCCATGGGACCCAACACCGGGGAGCTGTTTTTT	CAMGPNTGELFF